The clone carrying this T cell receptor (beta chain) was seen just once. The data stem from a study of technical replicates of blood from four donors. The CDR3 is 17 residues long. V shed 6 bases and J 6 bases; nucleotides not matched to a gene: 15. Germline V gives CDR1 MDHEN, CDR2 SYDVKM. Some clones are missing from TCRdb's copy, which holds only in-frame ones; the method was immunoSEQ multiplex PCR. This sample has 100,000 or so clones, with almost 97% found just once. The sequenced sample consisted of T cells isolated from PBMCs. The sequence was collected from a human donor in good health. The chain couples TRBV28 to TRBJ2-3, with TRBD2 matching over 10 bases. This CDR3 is CASSTPSGRVVGDTQYF. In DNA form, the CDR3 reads TGTGCCAGCAGCACTCCCAGCGGGAGGGTAGTCGGGGATACGCAGTATTTT. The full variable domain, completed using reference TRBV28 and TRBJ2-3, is DVKVTQSSRYLVKRTGEKVFLECVQDMDHENMFWYRQDPGLGLRLIYFSYDVKMKEKGDIPEGYSVSREKKERFSLILESASTNQTSMYLCASSTPSGRVVGDTQYFGPGTRLTVL.